The rows below give T cell receptor beta chains drawn from one sample of a study of T cell responses to AZD1222 COVID-19 vaccine. Assay used: immunoSEQ multiplex PCR; TCRdb lists only in-frame clones, some missing. In the table there are more than 95,000 clones, less than 90% of which are singletons. Sample: peripheral blood, taken on day 0 of AZD1222 vaccination. These receptors were collected from an adult in good health. CDR3s include the opening cysteine and the closing phenylalanine or tryptophan. D genes are given only for firm matches. The listing skips clone size in some rows; elsewhere it reads once, few, many or a size class.

size	V	D	J	DNA	CDR3
-	TRBV7-8	TRBD1	TRBJ1-5	TGTGCCAGCAGCTTCCTCGGGACAGGGATCAATCAGCCCCAGCATTTT	CASSFLGTGINQPQHF
-	TRBV6-5	-	TRBJ1-2	TGTGCCACCAAGGACAATCTGTCCCACACCTTC	CATKDNLSHTF
-	TRBV28	-	TRBJ1-2	TGTGCCAGCAGCCCGGGGGGGAAAAGCGGCTACACCTTC	CASSPGGKSGYTF
-	TRBV28	TRBD1	TRBJ2-3	TGTGCCAGCCACCGGGACAGGGGGCAAGATACGCAGTATTTT	CASHRDRGQDTQYF
-	TRBV3-1/TRBV3-2	TRBD1	TRBJ1-6	TGTGCCAGCAGCCCTCAGGGGGCGCGTTATTCACCCCTCCACTTT	CASSPQGARYSPLHF
once	TRBV28	-	TRBJ1-5	TGTGCCAGCAGTTTAGGTAGGGGAGGACAGCCCCAGCATTTT	CASSLGRGGQPQHF
-	TRBV7-9	-	TRBJ2-7	TGTGCCAGCAGCATTTACAGGGCCAACGAGCAGTACTTC	CASSIYRANEQYF
once	TRBV7-9	-	TRBJ1-2	TGTGCCAGCAGTCAAACGAACACACGAGACTATGGCTACACCTTC	CASSQTNTRDYGYTF
-	TRBV30	TRBD1	TRBJ1-2	TGTGCCTGGAGAACAGGGGTCTCCTTCTATGGCTACACCTTC	CAWRTGVSFYGYTF
-	TRBV28	-	TRBJ2-1	TGTGCCAGCAGTTCTTACGGGACCTCCTCGAGCTCCTACAATGAGCAGTTCTTC	CASSSYGTSSSSYNEQFF
-	TRBV19	TRBD1	TRBJ2-7	TGTGCCAGTAGTATAACCGCGACAGGGATCTCCTACGAGCAGTACTTC	CASSITATGISYEQYF
-	TRBV4-1	-	TRBJ1-5	TGCGCCAGCAGCCAATCCGGGGACAATCAGCCCCAGCATTTT	CASSQSGDNQPQHF
-	TRBV9	TRBD1	TRBJ1-2	TGTGCCAGCAGCGACAGGGGGCGCAGGGACTATGGCTACACCTTC	CASSDRGRRDYGYTF
-	TRBV5-6	-	TRBJ1-6	TGTGCCAGCAGCTTCACAGGGCTGGATTCACCCCTCCACTTT	CASSFTGLDSPLHF
-	TRBV15	TRBD1	TRBJ1-1	TGTGCCACCAGCGGGACAGGGAACACTGAAGCTTTCTTT	CATSGTGNTEAFF
-	TRBV29-1	TRBD2	TRBJ2-1	TGCAGCGTTTCCGGGACTAGCGGCCCCAGCTCCTACAATGAGCAGTTCTTC	CSVSGTSGPSSYNEQFF
-	TRBV5-5	-	TRBJ2-1	TGTGCCAGCAGCTTGGACACAACGGGTCAGTTCTTC	CASSLDTTGQFF
once	TRBV10-3	-	TRBJ1-2	TGTGCCATCAGCGAGGACCCCCCTTCAAGTGGCTACACCTTC	CAISEDPPSSGYTF
-	TRBV4-1	-	TRBJ2-1	TGCGCCAGCAGCCAAGGTCCCTTGAGCTCCTACAATGAGCAGTTCTTC	CASSQGPLSSYNEQFF
-	TRBV9	-	TRBJ2-1	TGTGCCAGCAGCGTAGGCAGAAACAATGAGCAGTTCTTC	CASSVGRNNEQFF
-	TRBV5-4	TRBD1	TRBJ1-2	TGTGCCAGCAGCTTGGAGGGACAGGGGGATAGGGAGTATGGCTACACCTTC	CASSLEGQGDREYGYTF
-	TRBV24-1	-	TRBJ1-2	TGTGCCACCAGTGATTTGGGGCAGGACTATGGCTACACCTTC	CATSDLGQDYGYTF
-	TRBV19	-	TRBJ1-2	TGTGCCAGTAATCGCGCGCTCGGGGGTAATGGCTACACCTTC	CASNRALGGNGYTF
-	TRBV19	-	TRBJ1-6	TGTGCCAGTAGTATTAGGAAGACAGGTTACAATGAGAATTCACCCCTCCACTTT	CASSIRKTGYNENSPLHF
-	TRBV7-2	-	TRBJ1-2	TGTGCCAGCAGCTTAGGCTACAGGGAAAAAAAAGACTACACCTTC	CASSLGYREKKDYTF
-	TRBV30	TRBD1	TRBJ1-5	TGTGCCTGGAGTCCCGGGACAGGGGGCAGGCAGCCCCAGCATTTT	CAWSPGTGGRQPQHF
-	TRBV28	TRBD1	TRBJ1-1	TGTGCCAGCAGACCCGGGACAGGGCACACTGAAGCTTTCTTT	CASRPGTGHTEAFF
-	TRBV15	-	TRBJ2-2	TGTGCCACCAGCAGAGATCTGAACACCGGGGAGCTGTTTTTT	CATSRDLNTGELFF
few	TRBV5-5	TRBD1	TRBJ1-1	TGTGCCAGTGACAGGGGGCAAAGGATTGAAGCTTTCTTT	CASDRGQRIEAFF
-	TRBV5-5	-	TRBJ2-5	TGTGCCAGCAGCTTGGGGGCGGTCCAAGAGACCCAGTACTTC	CASSLGAVQETQYF
-	TRBV7-7	TRBD2	TRBJ2-1	TGTGCCAGCAGCGGGGGACTAGCGGGAATATATGAGCAGTTCTTC	CASSGGLAGIYEQFF
-	TRBV27	-	TRBJ2-2	TGTGCCAGCAGTTTCATCGACGGAAGAGGGGAGCTGTTTTTT	CASSFIDGRGELFF
-	TRBV14	-	TRBJ2-2	TGTGCCAGCAGCGGGGATGGGACATCCTACTGGGACACCGGGGAGCTGTTTTTT	CASSGDGTSYWDTGELFF
-	TRBV5-5	-	TRBJ1-4	TGTGCCAGCAGCCGCCCATCTAATGAAAAACTGTTTTTT	CASSRPSNEKLFF
-	TRBV6-6	-	TRBJ1-2	TGTGCCAGCAGCAGCAGGGGTAGCGGCTACACCTTC	CASSSRGSGYTF
once	TRBV7-2	TRBD1	TRBJ1-2	TGTGCCAGCAGCCCCGGACAGGGAACGAACTATGGCTACACCTTC	CASSPGQGTNYGYTF
-	TRBV7-2	-	TRBJ1-2	TGTGCCAGCAGCTTATTCCAGGAGATTACGCGTGGCTACACCTTC	CASSLFQEITRGYTF
-	TRBV11-2	TRBD2	TRBJ2-1	TGTGCCAGCAGCTATAGCGGGGGAATAGGGGAGCAGTTCTTC	CASSYSGGIGEQFF
-	TRBV6-2/TRBV6-3	-	TRBJ2-5	TGTGCCAGCAGTTACTCGATAGGGGGGGAGACCCAGTACTTC	CASSYSIGGETQYF
-	TRBV6-5	-	TRBJ1-5	TGTGCCAGCAGTCTGAGGTCTTTCTGGCCCCAGCATTTT	CASSLRSFWPQHF
-	TRBV5-1	TRBD1	TRBJ1-6	TGCGCCAGCACGGACAGGGGATATAATTCACCCCTCCACTTT	CASTDRGYNSPLHF
once	TRBV28	-	TRBJ2-7	TGTGCCAGCAGCTTCCCGGGCTACGAGCAGTACTTC	CASSFPGYEQYF
-	TRBV5-1	-	TRBJ1-1	TGCGCCAGCAGCTTGGCTGGGAGGAACACTGAAGCTTTCTTT	CASSLAGRNTEAFF
-	TRBV6-4	TRBD1	TRBJ2-7	TGTGCCAGCAGCCCGGGACAGGGGGCCGAGCAGTACTTC	CASSPGQGAEQYF
-	TRBV9	-	TRBJ1-6	TGTGCCAGCAGCGTAGGAGGGACTACCAACCGAGAACCCCTCCACTTT	CASSVGGTTNREPLHF
-	TRBV27	TRBD1	TRBJ1-1	TGTGCCAGCAGTTTATCCGGGACAGGGGCCGTGAACACTGAAGCTTTCTTT	CASSLSGTGAVNTEAFF
-	TRBV19	-	TRBJ1-1	TGTGCCAGTAGAGAACAGAGGAACACTGAAGCTTTCTTT	CASREQRNTEAFF
-	TRBV7-7	TRBD1	TRBJ2-2	TGTGCCAGCAGCTCAGCCGGACAGGGGAACACCGGGGAGCTGTTTTTT	CASSSAGQGNTGELFF
-	TRBV28	TRBD1	TRBJ1-3	TGTGCCAGCAGGACAGGGTATGGAAACACCATATATTTT	CASRTGYGNTIYF
-	TRBV24-1	TRBD1	TRBJ1-2	TGTGCCACGAGAGGACAGGGCGGGCATGGCTACACCTTC	CATRGQGGHGYTF
-	TRBV15	-	TRBJ1-5	TGTGCCACCAGCAGAGAGGTCGGCCCTCCCCCCAATCAGCCCCAGCATTTT	CATSREVGPPPNQPQHF
once	TRBV7-6	TRBD1	TRBJ2-7	TGTGCCAGCAGCTCGACAGGGGCCCCCTACGAGCAGTACTTC	CASSSTGAPYEQYF
-	TRBV9	-	TRBJ2-1	TGTGCCAGCAGCCCCCGGGGGTCTCCCTACAATGAGCAGTTCTTC	CASSPRGSPYNEQFF
-	TRBV7-9	TRBD1	TRBJ2-7	TGTGCCAGCAGCTTAGCGGGACAGGGGGGCTACGAGCAGTACTTC	CASSLAGQGGYEQYF
once	TRBV12-3/TRBV12-4	-	TRBJ2-7	TGTGCCAGCAGTATACTACTAGACCACGAGCAGTACTTC	CASSILLDHEQYF
-	TRBV28	TRBD1	TRBJ2-7	TGTGCCAGCAGTTTGACAGGGTACGAGCAGTACTTC	CASSLTGYEQYF